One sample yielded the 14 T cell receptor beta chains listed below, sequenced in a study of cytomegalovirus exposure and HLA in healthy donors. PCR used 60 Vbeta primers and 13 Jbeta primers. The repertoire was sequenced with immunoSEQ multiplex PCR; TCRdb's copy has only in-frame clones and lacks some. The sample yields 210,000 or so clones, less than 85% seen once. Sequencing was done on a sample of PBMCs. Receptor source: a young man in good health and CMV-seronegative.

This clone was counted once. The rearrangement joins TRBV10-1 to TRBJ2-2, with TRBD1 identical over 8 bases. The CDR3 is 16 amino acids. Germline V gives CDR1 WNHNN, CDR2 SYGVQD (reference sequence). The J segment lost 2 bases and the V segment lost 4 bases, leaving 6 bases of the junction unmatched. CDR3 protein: CASSVNTGGNTGELFF. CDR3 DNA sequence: TGCGCCAGCAGTGTTAATACAGGGGGTAACACCGGGGAGCTGTTTTTT.

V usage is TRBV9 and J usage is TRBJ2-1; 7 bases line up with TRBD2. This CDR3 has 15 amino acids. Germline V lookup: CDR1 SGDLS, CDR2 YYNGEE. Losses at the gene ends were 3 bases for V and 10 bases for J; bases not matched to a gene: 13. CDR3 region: CASSARGMGNREQFF. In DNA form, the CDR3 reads TGTGCCAGCAGCGCGCGGGGGATGGGAAATCGAGAGCAGTTCTTC.

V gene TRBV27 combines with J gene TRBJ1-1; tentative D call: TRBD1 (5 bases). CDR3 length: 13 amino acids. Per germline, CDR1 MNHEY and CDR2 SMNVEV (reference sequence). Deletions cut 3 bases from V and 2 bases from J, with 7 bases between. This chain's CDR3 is CASSFGGNTEAFF. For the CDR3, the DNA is TGTGCCAGCAGTTTCGGGGGTAACACTGAAGCTTTCTTT.

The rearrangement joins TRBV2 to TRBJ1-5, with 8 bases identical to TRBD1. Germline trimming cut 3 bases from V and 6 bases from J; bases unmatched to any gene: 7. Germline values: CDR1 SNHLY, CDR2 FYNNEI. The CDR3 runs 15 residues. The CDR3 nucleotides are TGTGCCAGCAGTGAGTGGCAGGGGGCAGCTCAGCCCCAGCATTTT. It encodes CASSEWQGAAQPQHF.

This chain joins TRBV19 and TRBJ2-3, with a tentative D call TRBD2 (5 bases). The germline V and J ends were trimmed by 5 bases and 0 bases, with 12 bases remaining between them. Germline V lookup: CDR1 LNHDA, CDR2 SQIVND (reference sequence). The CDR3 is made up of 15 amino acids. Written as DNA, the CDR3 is TGTGCCAGTAGTCTCTCGGGCGGGAGCACAGATACGCAGTATTTT. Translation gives CASSLSGGSTDTQYF.

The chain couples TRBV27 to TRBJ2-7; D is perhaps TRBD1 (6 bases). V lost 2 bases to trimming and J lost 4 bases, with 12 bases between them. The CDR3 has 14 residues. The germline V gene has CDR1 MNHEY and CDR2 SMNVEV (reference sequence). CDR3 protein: CASSLKQGAYEQYF. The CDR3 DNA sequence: TGTGCCAGCAGTTTAAAACAGGGCGCTTACGAGCAGTACTTC.

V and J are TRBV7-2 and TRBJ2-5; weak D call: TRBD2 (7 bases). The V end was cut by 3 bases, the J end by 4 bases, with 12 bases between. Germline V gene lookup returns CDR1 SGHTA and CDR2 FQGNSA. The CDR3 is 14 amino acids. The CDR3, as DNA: TGTGCCAGCAGCTTTATTAGGGGGGGAGAGACCCAGTACTTC. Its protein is CASSFIRGGETQYF. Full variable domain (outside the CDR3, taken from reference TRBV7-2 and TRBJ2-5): GAGVSQSPSNKVTEKGKDVELRCDPISGHTALYWYRQSLGQGLEFLIYFQGNSAPDKSGLPSDRFSAERTGGSVSTLTIQRTQQEDSAVYLCASSFIRGGETQYFGPGTRLLVL.

The CDR3 loop is CARSLFTPPPGEQETQYF. The DNA for the CDR3 is TGTGCCAGAAGCTTATTCACACCGCCTCCAGGTGAACAAGAGACCCAGTACTTC. V gene TRBV7-5 combines with J gene TRBJ2-5; the D call of TRBD1 is as the table states it, not checked on the DNA. TRBV7-5 is reported as a pseudogene. This CDR3 has 18 residues.

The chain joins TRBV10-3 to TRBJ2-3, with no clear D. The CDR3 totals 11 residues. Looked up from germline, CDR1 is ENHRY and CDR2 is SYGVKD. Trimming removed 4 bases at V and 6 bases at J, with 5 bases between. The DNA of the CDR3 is TGTGCCATCAGTGCCCGGGATACGCAGTATTTT. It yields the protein CAISARDTQYF.

In DNA form, the CDR3 reads TGTGCCAGCAGTGCTATTAATCAGCCCCAGCATTTT. Residues: CASSAINQPQHF. The chain has TRBV28 and TRBJ1-5, with D unresolved. CDR3 length equals 12 residues. With 5 bases removed from V and 4 bases from J, the gap between germline ends came to 6 bases. Germline assignment: CDR1 MDHEN and CDR2 SYDVKM.

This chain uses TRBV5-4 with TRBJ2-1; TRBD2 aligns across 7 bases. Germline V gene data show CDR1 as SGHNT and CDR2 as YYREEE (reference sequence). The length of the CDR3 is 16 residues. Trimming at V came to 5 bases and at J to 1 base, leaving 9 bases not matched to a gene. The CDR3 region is CASRRPSGESYNEQFF. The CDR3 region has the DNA TGTGCCAGCAGACGACCTAGCGGAGAGTCCTACAATGAGCAGTTCTTC.

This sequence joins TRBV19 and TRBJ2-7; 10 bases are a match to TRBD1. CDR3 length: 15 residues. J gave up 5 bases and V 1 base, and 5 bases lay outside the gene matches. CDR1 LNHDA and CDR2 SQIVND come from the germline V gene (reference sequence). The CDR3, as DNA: TGTGCCAGTAGTATAGCGGGACAGGGGAGGCACGAGCAGTACTTC. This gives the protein CASSIAGQGRHEQYF.

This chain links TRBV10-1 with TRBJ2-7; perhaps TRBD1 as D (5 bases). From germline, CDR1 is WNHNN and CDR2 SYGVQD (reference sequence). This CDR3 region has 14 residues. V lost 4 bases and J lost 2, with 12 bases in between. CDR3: CASSGGLFPYEQYF. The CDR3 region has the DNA TGCGCCAGCAGTGGGGGCCTCTTCCCCTACGAGCAGTACTTC.

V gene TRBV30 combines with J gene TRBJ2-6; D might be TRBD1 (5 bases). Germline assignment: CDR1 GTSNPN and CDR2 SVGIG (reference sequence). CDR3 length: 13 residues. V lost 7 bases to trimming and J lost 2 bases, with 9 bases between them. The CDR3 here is CALQVAGANVLTF. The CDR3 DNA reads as TGTGCCTTACAGGTGGCTGGGGCCAACGTCCTGACTTTC.